These 21 T cell receptor beta chains originate from one sample sequenced in a study of blood T cell repertoires in COVID-19. Only in-frame clones appear in the TCRdb table, and some are missing; sequencing was by immunoSEQ multiplex PCR. The table has nearly 95,000 clones, just under 80% seen once; the top ten hold roughly 16%. Sequenced material: peripheral blood. The receptors stem from a human donor in a cohort sampled during active COVID-19.

The chain joins TRBV28 to TRBJ2-3; 8 bases line up with TRBD2. CDR3 length equals 13 residues. The ends lost 10 bases at V and 4 bases at J; junction bases unmatched: 7. Germline CDR1 and CDR2: MDHEN and SYDVKM. CDR3 DNA: TGTGCCACGGGGGGGGGTCACTCAGATACGCAGTATTTT. Translated: CATGGGHSDTQYF.

In its sample, this clone ranks as medium-sized. The chain joins TRBV11-2 to TRBJ1-4, with 9 bases lining up with TRBD1. V shed 1 base, J shed 7 bases, and the junction held 4 bases outside the gene matches. The CDR3 spans 15 residues. From germline, CDR1 is SGHAT and CDR2 FQNNGV. Here the CDR3 reads CASSLVTGGVEKLFF. The CDR3 bases are TGTGCCAGCAGCTTAGTCACAGGGGGCGTTGAAAAACTGTTTTTT.

This clone was observed a handful of times. The chain uses TRBV11-2 and TRBJ2-1; D is possibly TRBD1 (5 bases). Germline V gene sequence: CDR1 SGHAT, CDR2 FQNNGV. CDR3 length equals 13 residues. Trimming stripped 6 bases from V and 5 bases from J, with 11 bases between. CDR3 amino acids: CASSFPGNNEQFF. CDR3 coding DNA: TGTGCCAGCAGTTTTCCAGGGAACAATGAGCAGTTCTTC.

The chain is built from TRBV9 and TRBJ2-2; D is unclear. This CDR3 is 15 amino acids long. Germline CDR1 SGDLS, CDR2 YYNGEE. Trimming shortened V by 0 bases and J by 2 bases, and 8 bases separated the two germline ends. The CDR3 region has the DNA TGTGCCAGCAGCGTAGGAACACGAAACACCGGGGAGCTGTTTTTT. Translated: CASSVGTRNTGELFF.

The chain has TRBV11-2 and TRBJ1-2; no firm D call. The germline V and J ends were trimmed by 5 bases and 8 bases, with 12 bases remaining between them. Germline V gives CDR1 SGHAT, CDR2 FQNNGV. The CDR3 consists of 12 residues. The CDR3 DNA is TGTGCCAGCAGCCGAACCGGGGAGGGCTACACCTTC. Amino acids: CASSRTGEGYTF.

The genes are TRBV5-6 and TRBJ1-5; tentative D call: TRBD1 (5 bases). Germline CDR1 SGHDT, CDR2 YYEEEE. The CDR3 runs 14 residues. Trimming shortened V by 0 bases and J by 3 bases, and 7 bases separated the two germline ends. CDR3 region: CASSLGQSNQPQHF. The CDR3 DNA follows: TGTGCCAGCAGCTTGGGACAGTCCAATCAGCCCCAGCATTTT.

This chain joins TRBV5-6 and TRBJ2-5, with D possibly being TRBD1 (7 bases). The CDR3 is made up of 15 amino acids. Germline CDR1 reads SGHDT; CDR2 reads YYEEEE. V was shortened by 2 bases and J by 4 bases, with 15 bases between the two germline ends. This CDR3 is CASSFKTGEAETQYF. The DNA for the CDR3 is TGTGCCAGCAGCTTTAAAACAGGGGAGGCAGAGACCCAGTACTTC.

The CDR3 loop is CASSLLPAGGYNEQFF. CDR3 in DNA: TGTGCCAGCAGCTTGCTCCCAGCGGGAGGGTACAATGAGCAGTTCTTC. V is TRBV5-6 and J is TRBJ2-1; the match to TRBD2 covers 10 bases. CDR3 length: 16 residues. In germline, CDR1 is SGHDT, CDR2 YYEEEE. V trimming: 1 base; J trimming: 4 bases; junction bases outside the gene matches: 5.

V is TRBV10-2 and J is TRBJ2-7; TRBD2 is a possible D gene (6 bases). Germline V lookup: CDR1 WSHSY, CDR2 SAAADI. The V end was cut by 8 bases, the J end by 4 bases, with 12 bases between. The CDR3 sequence is 12 residues long. CDR3 protein: CASRDFLYEQYF. The CDR3 DNA is TGCGCCAGCCGGGACTTCCTGTACGAGCAGTACTTC.

The rearrangement uses TRBV12-3 or TRBV12-4 and TRBJ2-3; D remains ambiguous. Between the trimmed V and J ends, which lost 3 bases and 5 bases, there was a span of 9 bases. The CDR3 consists of 13 residues. DNA of the CDR3: TGTGCCAGCAGTTTGTCCGGGTTAGATACGCAGTATTTT. Translation gives CASSLSGLDTQYF.

V and J are TRBV6-5 and TRBJ1-5; D might be TRBD1 (5 bases). The CDR3 length is 15 residues. Trimming shortened V by 8 bases and J by 4 bases, and 18 bases separated the two germline ends. Germline V lookup: CDR1 MNHEY, CDR2 SVGAGI. This CDR3 reads CASSTDVGGNQPQHF. The CDR3 DNA sequence: TGTGCCAGCTCAACGGACGTGGGGGGAAATCAGCCCCAGCATTTT.

J is TRBJ1-5 and V is TRBV28, with TRBD1 matching 8 bases. This CDR3 is 15 amino acids long. In germline, CDR1 is MDHEN, CDR2 SYDVKM. Trimming took 6 bases from V and 7 from J; bases not matched to a gene: 11. CDR3 coding DNA: TGTGCCAGCAGGCTCGGACAGGGAGAAGGGCAGCCCCAGCATTTT. It translates to CASRLGQGEGQPQHF.

The V call is TRBV20-1, the J call TRBJ2-1, with 7 nucleotides matching TRBD2. The V and J ends lost 5 bases and 9 bases, in that order; junction bases with no gene match: 4. Germline-derived CDR1 and CDR2 are DFQATT and SNEGSKA (reference sequence). The CDR3 contains 11 residues. The CDR3 coding sequence is TGCAGTGCTTGGGGGGGACTTGAGCAGTTCTTC. Translating gives CSAWGGLEQFF.

The chain uses TRBV28 and TRBJ1-2; D uncertain. The germline CDR1 and CDR2 sequences are MDHEN and SYDVKM. V shed 7 bases and J shed 8 bases, with 17 bases lying between them. The CDR3 runs to 13 residues. The DNA of the CDR3 is TGTGCCAGCACCGTTGGGGAGTGGGGAGGCTACACCTTC. It specifies CASTVGEWGGYTF.

The gene calls are TRBV15 and TRBJ1-2; D remains ambiguous. Trimming pared 2 bases from V and 2 bases from J, leaving 12 bases between. CDR3 size: 15 residues. CDR1 is LNHNV and CDR2 is YYDKDF in the germline V gene (reference sequence). The CDR3 protein is CATSRPSGGNYGYTF. CDR3 bases: TGTGCCACCAGCAGACCAAGCGGCGGGAACTATGGCTACACCTTC.

This clone was recorded only once. The V call is TRBV19, the J call TRBJ1-5; D unresolved. The CDR3 is 16 amino acids. Germline CDR1 and CDR2: LNHDA and SQIVND (reference sequence). V was clipped by 0 bases and J by 8 bases, with 17 bases between them. The CDR3 nucleotides read TGTGCCAGTAGTATAGACCATAGCCCTGGACTCAAGCCCCAGCATTTT. Residues: CASSIDHSPGLKPQHF.

The V call is TRBV6-6, the J call TRBJ1-1; D uncertain. V dropped 7 bases and J dropped 1 base, with 4 bases sitting between them. CDR1 MNHNY and CDR2 SVGAGI come from the germline V gene (reference sequence). This CDR3 has 11 amino acids. The CDR3 spells CASTTNTEAFF. CDR3 nucleotides: TGTGCCAGCACTACGAACACTGAAGCTTTCTTT.

V usage is TRBV6-5 and J usage is TRBJ1-2; 7 bases map to TRBD1. The CDR3 length is 13 residues. CDR1 is MNHEY, CDR2 SVGAGI, per germline. V trimming: 6 bases; J trimming: 8 bases; junction bases outside the gene matches: 9. The DNA for the CDR3 is TGTGCCAGCAGGGTCCGGGACAGTCGAGGCTACACCTTC. Encoded protein: CASRVRDSRGYTF.

The genes are TRBV6-5 and TRBJ1-3; D is uncertain. Trimming pared 6 bases from V and 4 bases from J, leaving 10 bases between. CDR1 is MNHEY and CDR2 is SVGAGI in the germline V gene. This CDR3 is built from 13 residues. The CDR3 region has the DNA TGTGCCAGCAGGCGGGAAGGGGGAAACACCATATATTTT. Its protein is CASRREGGNTIYF.

The chain is built from TRBV6-6 and TRBJ1-1, with 8 positions matching TRBD1. V shed 11 bases and J 6 bases; nucleotides not matched to a gene: 11. This CDR3 is 13 amino acids long. The germline CDR1 and CDR2 sequences are MNHNY and SVGAGI (reference sequence). CDR3 DNA: TGTGCCGGATCCCGGGACAGGCGTGCTGAAGCTTTCTTT. Amino acid sequence: CAGSRDRRAEAFF.

This chain uses TRBV5-1 with TRBJ2-7, with D possibly matching TRBD2 (6 bases). V lost 4 bases, J lost 3 bases, and 11 bases lay in between. CDR1 SGHRS and CDR2 YFSETQ come from the germline V gene. The CDR3 totals 13 residues. CDR3 in amino acids: CASSRLADYEQYF. For the CDR3, the DNA is TGCGCCAGCAGCCGGTTAGCGGACTACGAGCAGTACTTC.